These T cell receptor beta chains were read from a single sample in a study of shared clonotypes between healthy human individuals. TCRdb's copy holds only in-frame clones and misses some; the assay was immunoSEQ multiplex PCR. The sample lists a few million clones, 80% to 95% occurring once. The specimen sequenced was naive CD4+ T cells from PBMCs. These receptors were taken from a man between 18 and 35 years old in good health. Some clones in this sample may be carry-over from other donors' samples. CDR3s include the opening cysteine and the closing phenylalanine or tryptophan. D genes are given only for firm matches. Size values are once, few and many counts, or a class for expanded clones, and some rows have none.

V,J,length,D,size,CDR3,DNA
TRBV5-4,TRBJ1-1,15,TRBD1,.,CASSSPGQGNTEAFF,TGTGCCAGCAGCAGCCCGGGACAGGGGAACACTGAAGCTTTCTTT
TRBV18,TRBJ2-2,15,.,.,CASSPGEGFTGELFF,TGTGCCAGCTCACCAGGGGAAGGGTTCACCGGGGAGCTGTTTTTT
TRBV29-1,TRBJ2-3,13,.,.,CSVRTINTDTQYF,TGCAGCGTTAGGACAATAAACACAGATACGCAGTATTTT
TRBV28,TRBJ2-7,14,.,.,CASHSGTATYEQYF,TGTGCCAGCCATTCCGGGACTGCAACCTACGAGCAGTACTTC
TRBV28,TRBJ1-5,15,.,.,CASWVGSGPSGPQHF,TGTGCCAGCTGGGTGGGGAGCGGTCCCTCGGGGCCCCAGCATTTT
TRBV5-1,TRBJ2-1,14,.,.,CASSLDGGIYEQFF,TGCGCCAGCAGCTTGGACGGCGGGATCTATGAGCAGTTCTTC
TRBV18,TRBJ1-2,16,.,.,CASSPIPGQFLYGYTF,TGTGCCAGCTCACCGATCCCCGGACAGTTTTTATATGGCTACACCTTC
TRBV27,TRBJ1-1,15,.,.,CASSFGVTGHTEAFF,TGTGCCAGCAGTTTCGGGGTGACAGGACATACTGAAGCTTTCTTT
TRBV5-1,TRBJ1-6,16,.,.,CASSLAGSSYNSPLHF,TGCGCCAGCAGCTTGGCGGGGAGCTCCTATAATTCACCCCTCCACTTT
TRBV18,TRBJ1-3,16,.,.,CASSPSGTSSGNTIYF,TGTGCCAGCTCACCATCAGGGACCAGCTCTGGAAACACCATATATTTT
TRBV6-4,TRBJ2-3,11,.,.,CASSEGNTQYF,TGTGCCAGCAGTGAAGGAAATACGCAGTATTTT
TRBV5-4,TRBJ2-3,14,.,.,CASSSPSRTDTQYF,TGTGCCAGCAGCTCTCCGTCTCGCACAGATACGCAGTATTTT
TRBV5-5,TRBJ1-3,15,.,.,CASSTPQGSGNTIYF,TGTGCCAGCAGCACTCCCCAGGGATCTGGAAACACCATATATTTT
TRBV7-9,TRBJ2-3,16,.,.,CASSLSALANTDTQYF,TGTGCCAGCAGCTTATCTGCGCTAGCTAACACAGATACGCAGTATTTT
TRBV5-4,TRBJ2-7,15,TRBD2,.,CASSNEGLAYYEQYF,TGTGCCAGCAGCAACGAGGGACTAGCGTACTACGAGCAGTACTTC
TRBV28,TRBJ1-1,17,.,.,CASSLLRRFWDDTEAFF,TGTGCCAGCAGTTTATTACGCAGGTTCTGGGACGACACTGAAGCTTTCTTT
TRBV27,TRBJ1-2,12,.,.,CASSPQGVGYTF,TGTGCCAGCAGTCCTCAAGGGGTCGGCTACACCTTC
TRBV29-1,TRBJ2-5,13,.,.,CSVEGGGKETQYF,TGCAGCGTTGAGGGGGGTGGGAAAGAGACCCAGTACTTC
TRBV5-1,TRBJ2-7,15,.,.,CASSVTTGNSYEQYF,TGCGCCAGCAGCGTTACGACAGGAAACTCCTACGAGCAGTACTTC
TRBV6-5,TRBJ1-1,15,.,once,CASSAEFRENTEAFF,TGTGCCAGCAGTGCCGAGTTTAGGGAGAACACTGAAGCTTTCTTT
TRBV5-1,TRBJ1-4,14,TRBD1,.,CASRLTGSNEKLFF,TGCGCCAGCAGACTGACAGGGTCTAATGAAAAACTGTTTTTT
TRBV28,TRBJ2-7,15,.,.,CASSSESVSSYEQYF,TGTGCCAGCAGTTCTGAAAGCGTAAGCTCCTACGAGCAGTACTTC
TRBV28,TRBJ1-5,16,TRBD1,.,CASSPHNRGGNQPQHF,TGTGCCAGCAGTCCCCATAACAGGGGGGGGAATCAGCCCCAGCATTTT
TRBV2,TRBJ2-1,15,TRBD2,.,CASSDRSGNHNEQFF,TGTGCCAGCAGTGATCGTAGCGGGAACCACAATGAGCAGTTCTTC
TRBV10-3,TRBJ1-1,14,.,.,CAISGGGVGTEAFF,TGTGCCATCAGTGGGGGCGGCGTCGGCACTGAAGCTTTCTTT
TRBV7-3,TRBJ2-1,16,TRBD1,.,CASSSMSGTGGNEQFF,TGTGCCAGCAGCTCTATGTCCGGGACAGGGGGCAATGAGCAGTTCTTC
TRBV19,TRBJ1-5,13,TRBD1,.,CASTRTGGGPQHF,TGTGCCAGTACCCGGACAGGCGGGGGGCCCCAGCATTTT
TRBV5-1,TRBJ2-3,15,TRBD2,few,CASSFSGRATDTQYF,TGCGCCAGCAGCTTTAGCGGGAGGGCCACAGATACGCAGTATTTT
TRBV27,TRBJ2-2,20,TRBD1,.,CASTPSFLTGQGVSTGELFF,TGTGCCAGCACCCCGAGTTTCTTAACGGGACAGGGGGTGAGCACCGGGGAGCTGTTTTTT
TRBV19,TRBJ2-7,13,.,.,CATATDSEYEQYF,TGTGCCACCGCCACGGACAGTGAATACGAGCAGTACTTC
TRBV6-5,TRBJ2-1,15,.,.,CASGTMTGHYNEQFF,TGTGCCAGCGGTACAATGACAGGACACTACAATGAGCAGTTCTTC
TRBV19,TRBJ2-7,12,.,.,CASIRDRFDEYF,TGTGCCAGTATAAGGGACCGATTTGATGAGTACTTC
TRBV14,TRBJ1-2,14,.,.,CASSQVRENYGYTF,TGTGCCAGCAGCCAAGTTCGGGAAAACTATGGCTACACCTTC
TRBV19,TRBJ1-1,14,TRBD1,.,CASSLGQGTLEAFF,TGTGCCAGTAGTCTGGGACAGGGGACGCTTGAAGCTTTCTTT
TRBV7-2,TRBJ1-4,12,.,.,CASSPQGEKLFF,TGTGCCAGCAGCCCCCAGGGTGAAAAACTGTTTTTT
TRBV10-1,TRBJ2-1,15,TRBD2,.,CASSELAGGPGEQFF,TGCGCCAGCAGTGAACTAGCGGGAGGGCCAGGTGAGCAGTTCTTC
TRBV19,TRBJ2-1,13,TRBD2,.,CATVLAGDNEQFF,TGTGCCACCGTTCTAGCGGGTGACAATGAGCAGTTCTTC
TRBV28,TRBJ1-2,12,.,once,CASSSRVYGYTF,TGTGCCAGCAGTAGCAGGGTCTATGGCTACACCTTC
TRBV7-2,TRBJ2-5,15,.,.,CASSLGVHKQETQYF,TGTGCCAGCAGCTTAGGGGTCCATAAACAAGAGACCCAGTACTTC
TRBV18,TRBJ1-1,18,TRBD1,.,CASSPRDRGTVRGAEAFF,TGTGCCAGCTCACCGAGGGACAGGGGAACGGTGAGGGGGGCTGAAGCTTTCTTT
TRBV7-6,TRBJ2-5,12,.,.,CASSLADQTQYF,TGTGCCAGCAGCTTAGCTGATCAGACCCAGTACTTC
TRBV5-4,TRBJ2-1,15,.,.,CASGTSPGSYNEQFF,TGTGCCAGCGGAACGTCCCCGGGCTCCTACAATGAGCAGTTCTTC
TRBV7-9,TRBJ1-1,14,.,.,CASSLDGAHTEAFF,TGTGCCAGCAGCTTAGACGGGGCACACACTGAAGCTTTCTTT
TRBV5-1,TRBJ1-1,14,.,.,CASTLQGRTTEAFF,TGCGCCAGCACCCTCCAGGGCCGCACCACTGAAGCTTTCTTT
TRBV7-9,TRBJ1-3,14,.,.,CASSLGGIRNTIYF,TGTGCCAGCAGCTTAGGGGGAATAAGAAACACCATATATTTT
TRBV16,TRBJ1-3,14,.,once,CASSSASSGNTIYF,TGTGCCAGCAGCAGTGCTAGCTCTGGAAACACCATATATTTT
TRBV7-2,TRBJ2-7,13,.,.,CASSTRQHYEQYF,TGTGCCAGCAGCACCCGACAGCACTACGAGCAGTACTTC
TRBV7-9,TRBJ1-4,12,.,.,CASSPTSEKLFF,TGTGCCAGCAGCCCTACATCCGAAAAACTGTTTTTT
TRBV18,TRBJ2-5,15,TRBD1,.,CASSPSTGSLETQYF,TGTGCCAGCTCACCGTCGACAGGGTCTCTAGAGACCCAGTACTTC
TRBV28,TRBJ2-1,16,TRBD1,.,CASSGQVPHNYNEQFF,TGTGCCAGCAGCGGACAGGTCCCCCATAATTACAATGAGCAGTTCTTC
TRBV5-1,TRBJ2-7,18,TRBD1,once,CASSPGQGLSDISYEQYF,TGCGCCAGCAGCCCCGGACAGGGCTTATCTGACATCTCTTACGAGCAGTACTTC
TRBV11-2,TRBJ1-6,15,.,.,CASRRPGRRDSPLHF,TGTGCCAGCAGGCGACCGGGACGCAGGGATTCACCCCTCCACTTT
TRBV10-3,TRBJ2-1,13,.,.,CAISPPRYNEQFF,TGTGCCATCAGCCCCCCAAGGTACAATGAGCAGTTCTTC
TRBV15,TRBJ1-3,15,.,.,CATSRDLGVGNTIYF,TGTGCCACCAGCAGAGATCTGGGAGTGGGAAACACCATATATTTT
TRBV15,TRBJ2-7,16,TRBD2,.,CATSRGRGGPPYEQYF,TGTGCCACCAGCAGAGGCCGGGGGGGACCTCCTTACGAGCAGTACTTC
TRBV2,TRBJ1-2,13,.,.,CASSEVAGGGYTF,TGTGCCAGCAGTGAAGTCGCCGGGGGAGGCTACACCTTC
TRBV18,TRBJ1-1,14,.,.,CASSPQQMNTEAFF,TGTGCCAGCTCACCACAACAGATGAACACTGAAGCTTTCTTT